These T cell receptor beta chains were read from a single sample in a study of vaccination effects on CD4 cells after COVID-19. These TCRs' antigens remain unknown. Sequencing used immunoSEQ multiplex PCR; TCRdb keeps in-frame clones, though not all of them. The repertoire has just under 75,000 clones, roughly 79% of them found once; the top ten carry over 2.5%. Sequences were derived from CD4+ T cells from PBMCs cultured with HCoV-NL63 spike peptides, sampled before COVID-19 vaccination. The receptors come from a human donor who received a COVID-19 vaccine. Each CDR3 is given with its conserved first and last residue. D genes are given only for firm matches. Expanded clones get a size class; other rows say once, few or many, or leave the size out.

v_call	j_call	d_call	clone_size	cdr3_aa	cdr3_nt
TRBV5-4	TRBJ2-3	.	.	CASSSSGHSTDTQYF	TGTGCCAGCAGCTCATCGGGACACTCCACAGATACGCAGTATTTT
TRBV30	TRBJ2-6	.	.	CAWRSTGANVLTF	TGTGCCTGGAGATCGACGGGGGCCAACGTCCTGACTTTC
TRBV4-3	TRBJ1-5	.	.	CASSQGRGRDNQPQHF	TGCGCCAGCAGCCAAGGCAGGGGAAGGGACAATCAGCCCCAGCATTTT
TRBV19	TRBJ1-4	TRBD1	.	CASSNPGGEKLFF	TGTGCCAGTAGTAATCCAGGGGGTGAAAAACTGTTTTTT
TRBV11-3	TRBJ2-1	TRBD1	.	CASSTGTGNYNEQFF	TGTGCCAGCAGCACCGGGACAGGGAACTACAATGAGCAGTTCTTC
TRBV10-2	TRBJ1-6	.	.	CASSQGDNSPLHF	TGCGCCAGCAGTCAGGGAGATAATTCACCCCTCCACTTT
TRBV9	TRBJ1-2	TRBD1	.	CASSEGGQGAIYGYTF	TGTGCCAGCAGCGAAGGGGGACAGGGGGCGATCTATGGCTACACCTTC
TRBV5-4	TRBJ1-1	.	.	CASSVPGGTEAFF	TGTGCCAGCAGCGTTCCGGGGGGGACTGAAGCTTTCTTT
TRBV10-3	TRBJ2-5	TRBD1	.	CAISTGAGETQYF	TGTGCCATCAGTACAGGGGCCGGGGAGACCCAGTACTTC
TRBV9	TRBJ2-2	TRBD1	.	CASSVGRTGRNTGELFF	TGTGCCAGCAGCGTAGGTCGGACAGGAAGGAACACCGGGGAGCTGTTTTTT
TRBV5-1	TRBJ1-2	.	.	CASSIGEGYGYTF	TGCGCCAGCAGCATAGGGGAGGGCTATGGCTACACCTTC
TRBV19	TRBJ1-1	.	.	CASSAEGGRATEAFF	TGTGCCAGTAGTGCAGAAGGGGGGCGTGCCACTGAAGCTTTCTTT
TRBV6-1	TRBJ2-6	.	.	CASSVPGSSGANVLTF	TGTGCCAGCAGTGTGCCGGGGAGCTCTGGGGCCAACGTCCTGACTTTC
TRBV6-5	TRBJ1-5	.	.	CASSWVFPPNQPQHF	TGTGCCAGCAGTTGGGTCTTTCCCCCCAATCAGCCCCAGCATTTT
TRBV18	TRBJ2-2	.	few	CASSLHNRDTGELFF	TGTGCCAGCTCACTTCATAACAGGGACACCGGGGAGCTGTTTTTT
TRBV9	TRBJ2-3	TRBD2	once	CASSVLAWGGVNTQYF	TGTGCCAGCAGCGTACTAGCCTGGGGAGGGGTGAATACGCAGTATTTT
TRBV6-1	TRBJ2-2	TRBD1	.	CASSEKRGQANTGELFF	TGTGCCAGCAGTGAAAAAAGGGGACAGGCGAACACCGGGGAGCTGTTTTTT
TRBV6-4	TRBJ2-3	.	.	CASSEQGGDTQYF	TGTGCCAGCAGTGAACAGGGAGGAGATACGCAGTATTTT
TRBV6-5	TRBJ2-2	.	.	CASRDLANTGELFF	TGTGCCAGCAGGGACTTAGCGAACACCGGGGAGCTGTTTTTT
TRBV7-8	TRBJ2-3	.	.	CASSSRAVGFTDTQYF	TGTGCCAGCAGCTCGCGGGCCGTGGGGTTCACAGATACGCAGTATTTT
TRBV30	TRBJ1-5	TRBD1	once	CAWSVRSGQGPLGQPQHF	TGTGCCTGGAGTGTAAGATCAGGACAGGGTCCCCTGGGGCAGCCCCAGCATTTT
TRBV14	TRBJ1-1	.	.	CASSQDLGEVNTEAFF	TGTGCCAGCAGCCAAGATCTAGGGGAAGTCAACACTGAAGCTTTCTTT
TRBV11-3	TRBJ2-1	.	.	CASSDPWVNEQFF	TGTGCCAGCAGCGACCCCTGGGTTAATGAGCAGTTCTTC
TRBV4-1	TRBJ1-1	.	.	CASSPRGTANTEAFF	TGCGCCAGCAGCCCCCGGGGAACAGCGAACACTGAAGCTTTCTTT
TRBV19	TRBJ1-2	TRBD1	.	CASSIDRTGGYGYTF	TGTGCCAGTAGTATAGACCGAACAGGGGGCTATGGCTACACCTTC
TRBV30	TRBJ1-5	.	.	CAWSARMFGRSNQPQHF	TGTGCCTGGAGTGCACGAATGTTCGGACGGAGCAATCAGCCCCAGCATTTT
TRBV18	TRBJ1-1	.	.	CASSQGENTEAFF	TGTGCCAGCTCACAGGGGGAGAACACTGAAGCTTTCTTT
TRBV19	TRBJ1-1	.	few	CASSMTHTEAFF	TGTGCCAGTAGTATGACCCACACTGAAGCTTTCTTT
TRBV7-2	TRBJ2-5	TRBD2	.	CASSSFGRDHKTQYF	TGTGCCAGCAGCTCCTTTGGGAGGGATCACAAGACCCAGTACTTC
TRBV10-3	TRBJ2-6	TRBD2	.	CATGGGTGANVLTF	TGTGCCACCGGGGGGGGTACTGGGGCCAACGTCCTGACTTTC